This is a list of T cell receptor beta chains from one sample in a study of T-cell reconstitution after alpha-beta-depleted transplantation in children. TCRdb analysed the PCR reads with MiXCR anew, one entry per CDR3 protein. In the table there are a few hundred thousand distinct CDR3 sequences, 10% to 15% of which are singletons. Sample: PBMCs, mostly from graft donor cells, taken 360 days after TCRalphabeta/CD19-depleted stem cell transplant. These receptors all stem from a male patient aged 5 to 17 who had a stem cell transplant for acute myeloid leukemia, so the T cells may come from the graft donor. The CDR3 runs from the conserved cysteine through the conserved F or W. D genes are given only for firm matches. For some rows the clone size is stated as once, few or many, or as a class when expanded; others skip it.

V gene: TRBV3-1; clone size: .; J gene: TRBJ2-7; D gene: .; CDR3 protein: CASSQDVGAGSYEQYF; CDR3 DNA: TGTGCCAGCAGCCAAGATGTAGGGGCCGGTTCCTACGAGCAGTACTTC
V gene: TRBV24-1; clone size: once; J gene: TRBJ2-1; D gene: TRBD2; CDR3 protein: CATSDPGLAGGSSYNEQFF; CDR3 DNA: TGTGCCACCAGTGACCCGGGACTAGCGGGAGGGAGCTCCTACAATGAGCAGTTCTTC
V gene: TRBV7-6; clone size: few; J gene: TRBJ2-3; D gene: TRBD1; CDR3 protein: CASSLVGQYTDTQYF; CDR3 DNA: TGTGCCAGCAGCTTAGTGGGACAGTACACAGATACGCAGTATTTT
V gene: TRBV6-5; clone size: many; J gene: TRBJ1-3; D gene: .; CDR3 protein: CASSTGTSSGNTIYF; CDR3 DNA: TGTGCCAGCAGCACCGGGACATCTTCTGGAAACACCATATATTTT
V gene: TRBV10-3; clone size: few; J gene: TRBJ2-1; D gene: .; CDR3 protein: CTIGQKGNWQFF; CDR3 DNA: TGTACCATCGGGCAAAAGGGCAATTGGCAGTTCTTC
V gene: TRBV12-3/TRBV12-4; clone size: few; J gene: TRBJ2-7; D gene: .; CDR3 protein: CASSPDGPYEQYF; CDR3 DNA: TGTGCCAGCAGTCCGGACGGACCCTACGAGCAGTACTTC
V gene: TRBV6-2/TRBV6-3; clone size: many; J gene: TRBJ2-6; D gene: TRBD1; CDR3 protein: CASSYSSGTGHSGANVLTF; CDR3 DNA: TGTGCCAGCAGTTACTCGAGCGGGACAGGGCACTCTGGGGCCAACGTCCTGACTTTC
V gene: TRBV7-6; clone size: .; J gene: TRBJ2-7; D gene: .; CDR3 protein: CASSSSPSGVRQYF; CDR3 DNA: TGTGCCAGCAGCTCTAGCCCTTCTGGCGTACGGCAGTACTTC
V gene: TRBV7-2; clone size: few; J gene: TRBJ2-7; D gene: TRBD2; CDR3 protein: CASSKPGLAFEQYF; CDR3 DNA: TGTGCCAGCAGCAAGCCGGGACTAGCGTTCGAGCAGTACTTC
V gene: TRBV29-1; clone size: .; J gene: TRBJ1-2; D gene: TRBD1; CDR3 protein: CSVEDLDRGIYGYTF; CDR3 DNA: TGCAGCGTTGAAGATCTTGACAGGGGGATCTATGGCTACACCTTC
V gene: TRBV4-3; clone size: few; J gene: TRBJ1-5; D gene: .; CDR3 protein: CASSQETGRAQPQHF; CDR3 DNA: TGCGCCAGCAGCCAAGAAACGGGCAGGGCTCAGCCCCAGCATTTT
V gene: TRBV9; clone size: many; J gene: TRBJ2-7; D gene: TRBD1; CDR3 protein: CASSVAGTGAYEQYF; CDR3 DNA: TGTGCCAGCAGCGTCGCCGGGACAGGGGCCTACGAGCAGTACTTC
V gene: TRBV10-3; clone size: few; J gene: TRBJ2-7; D gene: .; CDR3 protein: CAISLPPGARHPYEQYF; CDR3 DNA: TGTGCCATCAGTTTACCTCCAGGGGCGCGACACCCCTACGAGCAGTACTTC
V gene: TRBV5-5; clone size: few; J gene: TRBJ2-7; D gene: TRBD2; CDR3 protein: CASSYKPGLAVYEQYF; CDR3 DNA: TGTGCCAGCAGCTACAAACCGGGACTAGCGGTTTACGAGCAGTACTTC
V gene: TRBV9; clone size: .; J gene: TRBJ2-3; D gene: .; CDR3 protein: CASSFTFVGTDTQYF; CDR3 DNA: TGTGCCAGCAGCTTTACTTTTGTCGGCACAGATACGCAGTATTTT
V gene: TRBV12-3/TRBV12-4; clone size: many; J gene: TRBJ2-7; D gene: .; CDR3 protein: CASSSLTGGEQYF; CDR3 DNA: TGTGCCAGCAGTTCGTTGACAGGCGGCGAGCAGTACTTC
V gene: TRBV5-1; clone size: many; J gene: TRBJ2-7; D gene: .; CDR3 protein: CASSEQGWPSYEQYF; CDR3 DNA: TGCGCCAGCAGCGAACAGGGTTGGCCCTCCTACGAGCAGTACTTC
V gene: TRBV5-1; clone size: few; J gene: TRBJ2-3; D gene: .; CDR3 protein: CASRPVGTDTQYF; CDR3 DNA: TGCGCCAGCAGGCCCGTGGGCACAGATACGCAGTATTTT
V gene: TRBV28; clone size: .; J gene: TRBJ2-7; D gene: .; CDR3 protein: CASSSRIGGMDEQYF; CDR3 DNA: TGTGCCAGCAGTTCCCGGATAGGGGGAATGGACGAGCAGTACTTC
V gene: TRBV18; clone size: .; J gene: TRBJ2-3; D gene: TRBD2; CDR3 protein: CASSPRLAGIPSTDTQYF; CDR3 DNA: TGTGCCAGCTCCCCAAGACTAGCGGGGATCCCTAGCACAGATACGCAGTATTTT
V gene: TRBV29-1; clone size: few; J gene: TRBJ2-3; D gene: .; CDR3 protein: CSAPVAGRTDTQYF; CDR3 DNA: TGCAGCGCCCCTGTGGCGGGAAGGACAGATACGCAGTATTTT
V gene: TRBV7-6; clone size: .; J gene: TRBJ1-4; D gene: .; CDR3 protein: CASSLGVGKLFF; CDR3 DNA: TGTGCCAGCAGCTTAGGTGTCGGAAAACTGTTTTTT
V gene: TRBV7-6; clone size: .; J gene: TRBJ2-3; D gene: .; CDR3 protein: CASSPDSDTQYF; CDR3 DNA: TGTGCCAGCAGCCCCGACTCGGATACGCAGTATTTT
V gene: TRBV4-3; clone size: .; J gene: TRBJ2-5; D gene: TRBD1; CDR3 protein: CASSPQTGLRETQYF; CDR3 DNA: TGCGCCAGCAGCCCACAGACAGGGCTGCGGGAGACCCAGTACTTC
V gene: TRBV4-2; clone size: .; J gene: TRBJ2-6; D gene: .; CDR3 protein: CASSQGMGRVPSGANVLTF; CDR3 DNA: TGTGCCAGCAGCCAAGGAATGGGCAGGGTCCCCTCTGGGGCCAACGTCCTGACTTTC
V gene: TRBV7-9; clone size: .; J gene: TRBJ2-1; D gene: .; CDR3 protein: CASSWENNEQFF; CDR3 DNA: TGTGCCAGCAGCTGGGAGAACAATGAGCAGTTCTTC
V gene: TRBV7-9; clone size: many; J gene: TRBJ2-7; D gene: TRBD2; CDR3 protein: CASSISGSSYEQYF; CDR3 DNA: TGTGCCAGCAGCATTAGCGGGTCCTCCTACGAGCAGTACTTC
V gene: TRBV15; clone size: few; J gene: TRBJ2-7; D gene: TRBD2; CDR3 protein: CATSRFGTSAGYEQYF; CDR3 DNA: TGTGCCACCAGCAGATTCGGGACTAGCGCTGGCTACGAGCAGTACTTC
V gene: TRBV10-3; clone size: .; J gene: TRBJ2-7; D gene: .; CDR3 protein: CAISGRHYEQYF; CDR3 DNA: TGTGCCATCAGTGGCAGACACTACGAGCAGTACTTC
V gene: TRBV4-3; clone size: many; J gene: TRBJ2-7; D gene: .; CDR3 protein: CASSQDQVGGYEQYF; CDR3 DNA: TGCGCCAGCAGCCAAGATCAAGTAGGGGGATACGAGCAGTACTTC
V gene: TRBV28; clone size: few; J gene: TRBJ2-2; D gene: TRBD2; CDR3 protein: CASRRLAGRTGELFF; CDR3 DNA: TGTGCCAGCAGAAGACTAGCGGGAAGGACCGGGGAGCTGTTTTTT
V gene: TRBV29-1; clone size: .; J gene: TRBJ2-7; D gene: TRBD2; CDR3 protein: CSVEGSGLAGVYEQYF; CDR3 DNA: TGCAGCGTTGAAGGAAGTGGACTAGCGGGGGTCTACGAGCAGTACTTC
V gene: TRBV7-9; clone size: many; J gene: TRBJ2-1; D gene: TRBD2; CDR3 protein: CASSLPLAGGFDNEQFF; CDR3 DNA: TGTGCCAGCAGCTTACCCCTAGCGGGAGGGTTCGACAATGAGCAGTTCTTC
V gene: TRBV7-2; clone size: .; J gene: TRBJ2-1; D gene: TRBD2; CDR3 protein: CASSAGLAGANEQFF; CDR3 DNA: TGTGCCAGCAGCGCGGGACTAGCGGGCGCCAATGAGCAGTTCTTC
V gene: TRBV7-8; clone size: .; J gene: TRBJ2-1; D gene: TRBD2; CDR3 protein: CASSSAGTSGNEQFF; CDR3 DNA: TGTGCCAGCAGCTCTGCCGGGACTAGCGGCAATGAGCAGTTCTTC
V gene: TRBV11-3; clone size: few; J gene: TRBJ1-1; D gene: .; CDR3 protein: CASSDGGGESTEAFF; CDR3 DNA: TGTGCCAGCAGCGACGGTGGCGGGGAGAGCACTGAAGCTTTCTTT
V gene: TRBV28; clone size: .; J gene: TRBJ2-7; D gene: TRBD1; CDR3 protein: CASSPQGQVNHEQYF; CDR3 DNA: TGTGCCAGCAGCCCTCAAGGACAGGTCAACCACGAGCAGTACTTC
V gene: TRBV18; clone size: few; J gene: TRBJ1-1; D gene: .; CDR3 protein: CASSPKRGQPMNTEAFF; CDR3 DNA: TGTGCCAGCTCACCGAAACGGGGGCAGCCGATGAACACTGAAGCTTTCTTT
V gene: TRBV5-1; clone size: .; J gene: TRBJ2-7; D gene: .; CDR3 protein: CASSFQLGAYEQYF; CDR3 DNA: TGCGCCAGCAGCTTCCAACTAGGGGCCTACGAGCAGTACTTC
V gene: TRBV12-3/TRBV12-4; clone size: few; J gene: TRBJ1-6; D gene: .; CDR3 protein: CASSFENSPLHF; CDR3 DNA: TGTGCCAGCAGTTTTGAGAATTCACCCCTCCACTTT
V gene: TRBV7-8; clone size: few; J gene: TRBJ1-3; D gene: .; CDR3 protein: CASSLGGGYWNTIYF; CDR3 DNA: TGTGCCAGCAGCTTAGGTGGCGGCTACTGGAACACCATATATTTT
V gene: TRBV2; clone size: .; J gene: TRBJ2-3; D gene: .; CDR3 protein: CASSEAQGWGTDTQYF; CDR3 DNA: TGTGCCAGCAGTGAAGCGCAGGGATGGGGCACAGATACGCAGTATTTT
V gene: TRBV20-1; clone size: few; J gene: TRBJ2-1; D gene: .; CDR3 protein: CSARAGVSNEQFF; CDR3 DNA: TGCAGTGCTAGAGCCGGAGTCTCAAATGAGCAGTTCTTC
V gene: TRBV29-1; clone size: few; J gene: TRBJ2-3; D gene: .; CDR3 protein: CSSDGQSTDTQYF; CDR3 DNA: TGCAGCTCCGACGGGCAGAGCACAGATACGCAGTATTTT
V gene: TRBV12-3/TRBV12-4; clone size: .; J gene: TRBJ2-7; D gene: TRBD2; CDR3 protein: CASSFSGTSDLYEQYF; CDR3 DNA: TGTGCCAGCAGTTTCTCCGGGACTAGCGACCTCTACGAGCAGTACTTC
V gene: TRBV28; clone size: few; J gene: TRBJ2-4; D gene: .; CDR3 protein: CASSFSPPTTSLAKNIQYF; CDR3 DNA: TGTGCCAGCAGTTTCTCCCCCCCGACTACATCATTAGCCAAAAACATTCAGTACTTC
V gene: TRBV7-2; clone size: many; J gene: TRBJ2-7; D gene: TRBD2; CDR3 protein: CASSLFGTSGYEQYF; CDR3 DNA: TGTGCCAGCAGCTTATTTGGGACTAGCGGTTACGAGCAGTACTTC
V gene: TRBV29-1; clone size: .; J gene: TRBJ1-2; D gene: TRBD1; CDR3 protein: CSVGQGRYGYTF; CDR3 DNA: TGCAGCGTTGGACAGGGGAGGTATGGCTACACCTTC
V gene: TRBV27; clone size: .; J gene: TRBJ2-7; D gene: .; CDR3 protein: CASSFWGLTREQYF; CDR3 DNA: TGTGCCAGCAGTTTTTGGGGACTTACTAGAGAGCAGTACTTC
V gene: TRBV6-5; clone size: few; J gene: TRBJ2-1; D gene: TRBD2; CDR3 protein: CASSYSGRARGVF; CDR3 DNA: TGTGCCAGCAGTTATTCGGGAAGGGCCCGGGGGGTCTTC